The present T cell receptor (beta chain) was sequenced within a study of T cells in Graves' hyperthyroidism and ophthalmopathy. This clonotype has at least ten counts. The CDR3 runs 14 residues. The germline V gene encodes CDR1 SEHNR and CDR2 FQNEAQ (reference sequence). The V end was cut by 4 bases, the J end by 7 bases, with 17 bases between. What was amplified from RNA transcripts were TCR beta CDR3 regions. Initially, a first-round RT-PCR of the TCR CDR3 employed the HTBI primer set. MiXCR was run by TCRdb on the multiplex PCR reads, yielding one entry per CDR3 protein. The sample consists of about 590,000 distinct CDR3 sequences, 15% to 18% of them appearing once.

Sample: blood. The chain recombines TRBV7-9 with TRBJ2-7, with D possibly being TRBD1 (5 bases). The receptor was isolated from a woman in her twenties or thirties with Graves' hyperthyroidism. The CDR3 nucleotides read TGTGCCAGCAGCTACATAGGGGTTTTGGCGGAGCAGTACTTC. Amino acids: CASSYIGVLAEQYF.